The 12 T cell receptor beta chains listed next were all sequenced from one sample in a study of cytomegalovirus exposure and HLA in healthy donors (dated by TCRdb to the late 2010s). Library construction relied on the immunoSEQ multiplex PCR assay. A mixture of 60 forward primers for TCR Vbeta segments and 13 reverse primers for TCR Jbeta segments was used in the multiplex PCR. Imported from immuneACCESS, the table was reduced by TCRdb to in-frame sequences with V and J called. These copies leave out some clones; in studies compared against another copy, an unresolved V gene accounts for under half, and the cause of the remainder is not known. A total of around 150,000 clones appear in this sample, nearly 80% of them only once. The ten most abundant clones make up just under 1% of the sample. Sequencing was done on a sample of PBMCs. Receptors were obtained from a woman aged 50 to 60 in good health and CMV-seropositive.

The chain couples TRBV28 to TRBJ2-3; 10 nucleotides agree with TRBD2. The CDR3 is 17 residues long. The V gene's germline CDR1 is MDHEN and CDR2 SYDVKM. Unmatched junction bases numbered 12, after V lost 3 bases and J lost 6 bases. The CDR3, as DNA: TGTGCCAGCAGTTTGCATCCTAGGACTAGCGGAGGGGATACGCAGTATTTT. Protein sequence: CASSLHPRTSGGDTQYF.

This chain uses TRBV5-4 with TRBJ2-7; 7 bases align to TRBD2. Trimming cost V 4 bases and J 7 bases; bases outside gene matches: 11. The CDR3 runs to 14 residues. Germline-derived CDR1 and CDR2 are SGHNT and YYREEE (reference sequence). The CDR3 reads CASSSPGTTREQYF. The DNA for the CDR3 is TGTGCCAGCAGCAGCCCAGGGACTACGAGGGAGCAGTACTTC. Full variable domain (missing parts from reference TRBV5-4 and TRBJ2-7): ETGVTQSPTHLIKTRGQQVTLRCSSQSGHNTVSWYQQALGQGPQFIFQYYREEENGRGNFPPRFSGLQFPNYSSELNVNALELDDSALYLCASSSPGTTREQYFGPGTRLTVT.

The V and J genes are TRBV5-4 and TRBJ2-3, with 12 bases matching TRBD2. The CDR3 is made up of 17 amino acids. Trimming took 0 bases from V and 2 from J; bases not matched to a gene: 4. Germline CDR1 SGHNT, CDR2 YYREEE (reference sequence). CDR3 region: CASSLGLAGVYTDTQYF. CDR3 coding DNA: TGTGCCAGCAGCTTGGGACTAGCGGGGGTCTACACAGATACGCAGTATTTT.

The DNA of the CDR3 is TGTGCCAGTGGTCTCGGGGGGCGGGCCCAGCATTTT. Its translation: CASGLGGRAQHF. V is TRBV28 and J is TRBJ1-5; tentatively, D is TRBD1 (6 bases). This CDR3 region has 12 residues. The germline V and J ends were trimmed by 9 bases and 11 bases, with 17 bases remaining between them. The germline CDR1 and CDR2 sequences are MDHEN and SYDVKM.

The chain combines TRBV4-1 with TRBJ1-4; TRBD1 matches 8 bases. The V segment lost 8 bases and the J segment 4 bases; nucleotides outside the gene matches: 12. This CDR3 has 16 residues. CDR1 is MGHRA and CDR2 is YSYEKL in the germline V gene. The CDR3 nucleotides read TGCGCCAGCGGCCGCCGATACGGGACAGGTAATGAAAAACTGTTTTTT. It specifies CASGRRYGTGNEKLFF.

This chain joins TRBV6-5 and TRBJ1-1, with D maybe TRBD1 (5 bases). The V end was cut by 10 bases, the J end by 3 bases, with 21 bases between. The germline CDR1 and CDR2 sequences are MNHEY and SVGAGI. This CDR3 is 15 amino acids long. The CDR3 sequence is CATFLPQGIHTEAFF. The CDR3 nucleotides read TGTGCCACCTTCCTACCCCAGGGTATTCACACTGAAGCTTTCTTT.

This clone was found once. For the CDR3, the DNA is TGCAGCGCCGAGCGGGGGCTCGGAGAAAAACTGTTTTTT. Its protein product is CSAERGLGEKLFF. The chain has TRBV29-1 and TRBJ1-4; TRBD1 might be the D (6 bases). Germline V gives CDR1 SQVTM, CDR2 ANQGSEA. Trimming pared 7 bases from V and 8 bases from J, leaving 17 bases between. This CDR3 comprises 13 residues.

The CDR3 region has the DNA TGTGCTAGTGGAACCGGGACTAGCGGGTACAATGAGCAGTTCTTC. Translated: CASGTGTSGYNEQFF. The chain recombines TRBV12-5 with TRBJ2-1, with TRBD2 identical over 12 bases. The CDR3 extends over 15 amino acids. Losses at the gene ends were 6 bases for V and 4 bases for J; bases not matched to a gene: 4. Germline assignment: CDR1 LGHNT and CDR2 FRNRAP.

This rearrangement joins TRBV6-1 to TRBJ2-3, with 10 nucleotides matching TRBD1. J lost 5 bases, V lost 7 bases, and 9 bases had no gene match. The CDR3 sequence is 15 residues long. The germline CDR1 and CDR2 sequences are MNHNS and SASEGT. The CDR3 loop is CASTRDRGGRDTQYF. CDR3 DNA: TGTGCCAGCACCCGGGACAGGGGAGGGAGAGATACGCAGTATTTT.

The table lists this clone with a few counts. The chain employs TRBV7-2 and TRBJ1-1; weak D call: TRBD1 (6 bases). V was trimmed by 1 base and J by 4 bases, leaving 10 bases between them. CDR3 size: 14 residues. CDR1 and CDR2 (germline): SGHTA, FQGNSA. In DNA, the CDR3 is TGTGCCAGCAGCTTAGTAGGGGGATCCACTGAAGCTTTCTTT. Amino acids: CASSLVGGSTEAFF.

The chain is built from TRBV28 and TRBJ2-7; 8 bases line up with TRBD1. The CDR3 contains 13 residues. The J segment lost 3 bases and the V segment lost 5 bases, leaving 3 bases of the junction unmatched. CDR1 is MDHEN, CDR2 SYDVKM, per germline. The CDR3 reads CASSTTGGYEQYF. CDR3 DNA: TGTGCCAGCAGTACCACAGGGGGCTACGAGCAGTACTTC.

The rearrangement links TRBV6-5 to TRBJ1-2; D is unresolved. V lost 11 bases, J lost 8 bases, and 21 bases lay in between. The CDR3 runs to 13 residues. Per germline, CDR1 MNHEY and CDR2 SVGAGI. The CDR3 DNA reads as TGTGCCGGCGAGGTACCTACCACGGAAGGCTACACCTTC. Its translation is CAGEVPTTEGYTF.